This is a list of T cell receptor beta chains from one sample in a study of blood T cell repertoires in COVID-19. Sequencing was performed with immunoSEQ multiplex PCR; in TCRdb, only in-frame clones are kept and a portion is missing. Among a few hundred thousand clones listed, roughly 87% were seen once. Input material: PBMCs or T cells enriched from blood (not recorded which). Receptors were obtained from a woman in her twenties or thirties who had recovered from COVID-19. The CDR3 runs from the conserved cysteine through the conserved F or W. Each record gives: J gene, V gene, clone size, D gene, CDR3 DNA, CDR3 protein. A D gene is named only where the DNA matches it firmly. Not all rows give a size; the values are once, few, many and, for expanded clones, a class.

>TRBJ1-4|TRBV25-1|-|TRBD1
TGTGCCAGCAGGGGACAGGTGAATGAAAAACTGTTTTTT
CASRGQVNEKLFF
>TRBJ2-7|TRBV9|-|-
TGTGCCAGCAGCGTAGGAACTTTATCCTACGAGCAGTACTTC
CASSVGTLSYEQYF
>TRBJ2-1|TRBV28|-|-
TGTGCCAGCAGTTTAATGACTAGTCGTAACAATGAGCAGTTCTTC
CASSLMTSRNNEQFF
>TRBJ1-1|TRBV11-2|once|-
TGTGCCAGCAGCTGGGGGCGAGCCATGAACACTGAAGCTTTCTTT
CASSWGRAMNTEAFF
>TRBJ1-4|TRBV28|-|TRBD1
TGTGCCAGCAGAACAGGGGACTTTAATGAAAAGCTGTTTTTT
CASRTGDFNEKLFF
>TRBJ2-3|TRBV11-3|-|TRBD2
TGTGCCAGCAGCACCTCAGGGTCGGGGGGAACCACAGATACGCAGTATTTT
CASSTSGSGGTTDTQYF
>TRBJ1-3|TRBV19|-|-
TGTGCCAGTAGTATTGGGCCCGGAAACACCATATATTTT
CASSIGPGNTIYF
>TRBJ2-5|TRBV7-8|once|-
TGTGCCAGCAGCTCCTGGGGCGGAGTTGGTTTGGAGACCCAGTACTTC
CASSSWGGVGLETQYF
>TRBJ2-5|TRBV18|-|TRBD2
TGTGCCAGCTCATCGGGACTAACACAAGAGACCCAGTACTTC
CASSSGLTQETQYF
>TRBJ2-5|TRBV5-1|-|TRBD2
TGCGCCAGCAGCCTGACTCCAACTAGCGGGGGAGAGACCCAGTACTTC
CASSLTPTSGGETQYF
>TRBJ1-1|TRBV7-2|once|TRBD1
TGTGCCAGCAGTCCCGGGACAGGACCGAACACTGAAGCTTTCTTT
CASSPGTGPNTEAFF
>TRBJ1-1|TRBV19|-|-
TGTGCCAGTAATCACAGGGCGGAGAACACTGAAGCTTTCTTT
CASNHRAENTEAFF
>TRBJ1-1|TRBV7-2|-|TRBD1
TGTGCCAGCATGTCGACAGGGCGGACTGAAGCTTTCTTT
CASMSTGRTEAFF
>TRBJ2-3|TRBV24-1|-|-
TGTGCCACCGGAGAAGCTGGGGGGAGCACAGATACGCAGTATTTT
CATGEAGGSTDTQYF
>TRBJ2-7|TRBV19|once|TRBD1
TGTGCCAGTAGTGGGGGGACAGGGAACTCCTACGAGCAGTACTTC
CASSGGTGNSYEQYF
>TRBJ2-7|TRBV19|-|-
TGTGCCAGTAGTATAGTTTTCGGCGGGGCCGCCTACGAGCAGTACTTC
CASSIVFGGAAYEQYF
>TRBJ2-5|TRBV19|-|TRBD2
TGTGCCAGTACCTACGGGGGGGCCGGTGAGACCCAGTACTTC
CASTYGGAGETQYF
>TRBJ2-7|TRBV28|-|TRBD2
TGTGCCAGCAGACATGGGGGGGGGACCCCCTACGAGCAGTACTTC
CASRHGGGTPYEQYF
>TRBJ2-1|TRBV28|-|TRBD2
TGTGCCAGCAGTCACTATCGACTAGCGGGAGGACGGGTGGACAATGAGCAGTTCTTC
CASSHYRLAGGRVDNEQFF
>TRBJ2-1|TRBV10-3|-|TRBD2
TGTGCCATCAGTAAGGCGGGGGGGCGCTACAATGAGCAGTTCTTC
CAISKAGGRYNEQFF
>TRBJ2-1|TRBV19|-|TRBD2
TGTGCCAGTACCCCTGCTAGCGGGGCCTACAATGAGCAGTTCTTC
CASTPASGAYNEQFF
>TRBJ2-1|TRBV7-2|-|-
TGTGCCAGCAGCTCTAGCGACTACAATGAGCAGTTCTTC
CASSSSDYNEQFF
>TRBJ2-6|TRBV27|-|-
TGTGCCAGCAGTTCGGACTCCCTCCGGGCCAACGTCCTGACTTTC
CASSSDSLRANVLTF
>TRBJ2-7|TRBV23-1|-|-
TGCGCCAGCAGTCAACTCACGACGAACAGGGCCTCGTCATACGAGCAGTACTTC
CASSQLTTNRASSYEQYF
>TRBJ2-1|TRBV4-1|-|TRBD2
TGCGCCAGCAGCGAACGGACTAGCGGATACAATGAGCAGTTCTTC
CASSERTSGYNEQFF
>TRBJ2-1|TRBV4-2|-|TRBD2
TGTGCCAGCAGCCAAGGGACTAGCGGGAGACCCGGGGACAATGAGCAGTTCTTC
CASSQGTSGRPGDNEQFF
>TRBJ2-1|TRBV14|-|TRBD1
TGTGCCAGCAGCCCGTTACCGACAGGGTACAATGAGCAGTTCTTC
CASSPLPTGYNEQFF
>TRBJ1-1|TRBV18|-|-
TGTGCCAGCTCAGCCCCCGGGTTTGAAGCTTTCTTT
CASSAPGFEAFF
>TRBJ2-7|TRBV28|-|TRBD2
TGTGCCAGCAGCCAAGGGCAACTAGCGGGAGGTTACGAGCAGTACTTC
CASSQGQLAGGYEQYF
>TRBJ1-6|TRBV25-1|-|-
TGTGCCAGCAGTGGAGGGGGTCTCGGTAATTCACCCCTCCACTTT
CASSGGGLGNSPLHF
>TRBJ1-2|TRBV6-5|-|-
TGTGCCAGCAGTTACCGTCGGCAGGGGAGAGCCGGCTACACCTTC
CASSYRRQGRAGYTF
>TRBJ2-7|TRBV4-2|-|TRBD2
TGTGCCAGCAGCCAAGAATTGGGGGGAGGGCTCGAGCAGTACTTC
CASSQELGGGLEQYF
>TRBJ2-2|TRBV6-5|-|-
TGTGCCAGCAGTCGAGCCAGGGGGAACACCGGGGAGCTGTTTTTT
CASSRARGNTGELFF
>TRBJ1-2|TRBV28|-|-
TGTGCCAGCAGTTTAGGGGAGTATGGCTACACCTTC
CASSLGEYGYTF
>TRBJ1-1|TRBV18|-|-
TGTGCCAGCTCACACCGAGGAAGGGAAGCTTTCTTT
CASSHRGREAFF
>TRBJ2-3|TRBV11-2|once|-
TGTGCCAGCAGCTTAGTTAGCGGTTCTAGCACAGATACGCAGTATTTT
CASSLVSGSSTDTQYF
>TRBJ2-7|TRBV2|-|-
TGTGCCAGCAGTGCGGACTGGGGTATCGCCTACGAGCAGTACTTC
CASSADWGIAYEQYF
>TRBJ2-1|TRBV20-1|-|-
TGCAGTGCTAGTCTTGGAAGAGGATACAATGAGCAGTTCTTC
CSASLGRGYNEQFF
>TRBJ2-7|TRBV27|-|TRBD2
TGTGCCAGCAGTATAGCGGGAGGGTCCTACGAGCAGTACTTC
CASSIAGGSYEQYF
>TRBJ1-6|TRBV15|-|-
TGTGCCACCAGCAGAGGGGGGGTCTTACCCTATAATTCACCCCTCCACTTT
CATSRGGVLPYNSPLHF
>TRBJ2-3|TRBV5-1|once|TRBD2
TGCGCCAGCAGCCCTAGCGGGGGGGTTGCAGATACGCAGTATTTT
CASSPSGGVADTQYF
>TRBJ1-2|TRBV2|-|-
TGTGCCAGCAGTTCCTCTAGTAGAGATGGCTACACCTTC
CASSSSSRDGYTF
>TRBJ1-2|TRBV19|-|-
TGTGCCGTAGGTCAGGGGACTAACTATGGCTACACCTTC
CAVGQGTNYGYTF
>TRBJ1-2|TRBV5-6|-|-
TGTGCCAGCAGCTTGGATGGAGGTATGGGCTACACCTTC
CASSLDGGMGYTF
>TRBJ2-1|TRBV2|few|-
TGTGCCAGCCCAAACATAGGGGGATGGAGTGAGCAGTTCTTC
CASPNIGGWSEQFF
>TRBJ2-6|TRBV28|-|-
TGTGCCAGCAGTTTACCTCAGGGCTCTGGGGCCAACGTCCTGACTTTC
CASSLPQGSGANVLTF
>TRBJ2-7|TRBV27|-|-
TGTGCCAGCAGTTTTAGTTTGTTTGGCGAGCAGTACTTC
CASSFSLFGEQYF
>TRBJ2-3|TRBV7-2|once|-
TGTGCCAGCAGCTTTTCCTACCTGAGCACAGATACGCAGTATTTT
CASSFSYLSTDTQYF
>TRBJ1-3|TRBV4-1|-|TRBD1
TGCGCCAGCAGCCAGAAAGGACAGGGTTCGGGAAACACCATATATTTT
CASSQKGQGSGNTIYF
>TRBJ2-7|TRBV18|-|-
TGTGCCAGCTCACCACTCTCAGGGGAGGGGTACGAGCAGTACTTC
CASSPLSGEGYEQYF